This T cell receptor beta chain originates from a study of shared clonotypes between healthy human individuals. The V and J ends lost 2 bases and 7 bases, in that order; junction bases with no gene match: 2. The CDR3 extends over 13 amino acids. Per the germline V gene, CDR1 is GTSNPN and CDR2 is SVGIG (reference sequence). The split of CD4+ cells yielded CD45RA+ naive and CD45RA-negative memory subsets. This clone was seen more than once but under ten times. Under the authors' procedure: ImmunoSEQ only sent back junction sequences with no quality scores, so filtering was done differently. TCRdb's table, derived via immunoSEQ multiplex PCR, lists solely in-frame clones and lacks some. From that table come the V and J calls and clone size; the DNA was used to work out D and trimming. The sample holds 780,000 or so clones, over 55% seen once.

Sample: memory CD4+ T cells sorted from blood. Indicated subset: CD45RA-negative fraction. The gene calls are TRBV30 and TRBJ2-1, with 10 bases fitting TRBD2. The receptor's source is a woman aged 30 to 39 in good health. In DNA form, the CDR3 reads TGTGCCTGGAGTAGCGGGAGGGGAAATGAGCAGTTCTTC. It translates to CAWSSGRGNEQFF.